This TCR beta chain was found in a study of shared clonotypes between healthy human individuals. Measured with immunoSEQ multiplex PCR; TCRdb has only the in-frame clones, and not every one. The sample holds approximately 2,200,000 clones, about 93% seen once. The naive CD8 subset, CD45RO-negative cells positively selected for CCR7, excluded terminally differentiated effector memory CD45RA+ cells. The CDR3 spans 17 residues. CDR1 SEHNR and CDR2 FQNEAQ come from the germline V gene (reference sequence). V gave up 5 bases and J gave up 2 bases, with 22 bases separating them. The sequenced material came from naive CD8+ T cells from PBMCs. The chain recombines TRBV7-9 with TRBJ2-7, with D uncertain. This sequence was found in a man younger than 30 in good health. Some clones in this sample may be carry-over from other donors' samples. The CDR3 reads CASSPHAGPAMTYEQYF. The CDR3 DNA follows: TGTGCCAGCAGCCCCCACGCCGGACCCGCTATGACCTACGAGCAGTACTTC.